This T cell receptor beta chain was sequenced for a study of regulatory dendritic cells for organ transplantation. Study-wide results and limits: Memory CD8+ T cells were the most oligoclonal; naive cells were highly diverse. Between individuals, the alloreactive memory CD8+ T cell pool differed considerably. Among resting subsets, memory CD8+ cells contained the most alloreactive clonotypes.

V shed 3 bases and J 0 bases; nucleotides not matched to a gene: 1. The CDR3 is 15 amino acids. The V gene's germline CDR1 is MRHNA and CDR2 SNTAGT. Concerning this clone itself: Its antigen is currently unknown.

FACS sorted CD4+ or CD8+ T cells into CD45RA+ naive and CD45RO+ memory. Profiling relied on immunoSEQ multiplex PCR, and the TCRdb table lists in-frame clones only, not all of them. The table lists 8,500 to 13,000 clones, around 65% of them singletons. The sequence was obtained from a human donor in good health. The sequenced sample was memory CD8+ T cells from blood. Subset defined: CD45RO+ memory T cells. J is TRBJ2-3 and V is TRBV6-4, with 9 bases that match TRBD2. The CDR3: CASSEAGGSTDTQYF. Here the CDR3 DNA reads TGTGCCAGCAGTGAAGCGGGGGGTAGCACAGATACGCAGTATTTT.